The count of the clone carrying this T cell receptor beta chain is one. The authors' processing: Nucleated cell number was recorded as an estimate derived from reference gene primer amplification. Sequenced by immunoSEQ multiplex PCR; TCRdb stores in-frame clones only, minus some. Clone size and the V and J calls come from that table; the DNA yielded D and trimming. The data contain 150,000 to 200,000 clones, approximately 93% of them singletons. Enrollment of patients from Seattle took place during active infection, with longitudinal follow-up. In germline, CDR1 is LNHDA, CDR2 SQIVND (reference sequence). This CDR3 region has 14 residues. V shed 7 bases and J shed 0 bases, with 12 bases lying between them. This entry belongs to a study of blood T cell repertoires in COVID-19. The wider study: PBMCs, B-cell-depleted T cells, or T cells provided the cDNA or gDNA that made up the material.

This TCR came from a woman aged 60-70 years with COVID-19, enrolled during active disease. The chain recombines TRBV19 with TRBJ1-1; D gene ambiguous. Sequencing was done on a sample of peripheral blood. The CDR3 region is CASTVTNLNTEAFF. CDR3 DNA sequence: TGTGCCAGTACGGTGACAAACTTGAACACTGAAGCTTTCTTT.